A selection of T cell receptor beta chains follows, all from one sample in a study of metastatic and nonmetastatic thyroid tumors. TCRdb re-clonotyped the PCR reads via MiXCR. The data show about 20,000 clones, approximately 28% seen once. Material for sequencing was tumor tissue. The source of these receptors is a male donor with papillary thyroid cancer or a benign thyroid nodule (not recorded which). Some clones in this sample may be carry-over from other donors' samples. Both conserved end residues are part of each CDR3. The D gene is left open where the match is weak. A row's size may be missing; if present it is once, few, many or a size class.

TRBJ2-1,.,17,many,TRBV7-2,TGTGCCAGCAGCTTAGGTTGGGGGCGCAGCGGGAAAAATGAGCAGTTCTTC,CASSLGWGRSGKNEQFF
TRBJ2-7,.,16,.,TRBV6-6,TGTGCCAGCAGTTACTCGGCGAACACTACATCCAACGAGCCGTACTTC,CASSYSANTTSNEPYF
TRBJ2-1,.,14,few,TRBV2,TGTGCCAGCAGCCCCCGACAGTCCGGGAATGAGCAGTTCTTC,CASSPRQSGNEQFF
TRBJ1-2,.,13,.,TRBV3-1,TGTGCCAGCAGCCAGACAGTCTACTATGGCTACACCTTC,CASSQTVYYGYTF
TRBJ2-7,TRBD2,15,few,TRBV5-1,TGCGCCAGCAGCCTCGGGGGGGCGCGGACCTACGAGCAGTACTTC,CASSLGGARTYEQYF
TRBJ1-5,TRBD1,14,medium-sized,TRBV30,TGTGCCTGGAAGGGGACAGGGAAAAATCAGCCCCAGCATTTT,CAWKGTGKNQPQHF
TRBJ2-3,TRBD2,14,.,TRBV27,TGTGCCAGCAGTCCCAGCGGGAGGGGAGATACGCAGTATTTT,CASSPSGRGDTQYF
TRBJ2-1,.,14,many,TRBV27,TGTGCCAGCAGCAGGTCAGTTACTTACAATGAGCAGTTCTTC,CASSRSVTYNEQFF
TRBJ2-4,TRBD1,15,once,TRBV5-1,TGCGCCAGCAGCTCCGGGACAGGGTACAAAAACATTCAGTACTTC,CASSSGTGYKNIQYF
TRBJ1-2,.,12,medium-sized,TRBV12-3/TRBV12-4,TGTGCCAGTTTCGAGGCAGGGCGAGGCTACACCTTC,CASFEAGRGYTF
TRBJ2-7,.,13,.,TRBV28,TGTGCCAGCAGTTCCAGATGGGCAACCGAGCAGTACTTC,CASSSRWATEQYF
TRBJ2-1,TRBD2,17,.,TRBV11-2,TGTGCCAGCAGCCGAGGCTTCGGGACTAGCGGGATGGTTGAGCAGTTCTTC,CASSRGFGTSGMVEQFF
TRBJ2-1,TRBD2,17,.,TRBV13,TGTGCCAGCAGCCCCGGACTAGCGGGAGGACCTGTCAATGAGCAGTTCTTC,CASSPGLAGGPVNEQFF
TRBJ1-4,TRBD1,14,many,TRBV25-1,TGTGCCAGCCGTGGGGACAGGAATAATGAAAAACTGTTTTTT,CASRGDRNNEKLFF
TRBJ2-1,.,14,.,TRBV2,TGTGCCAGCAGAAAGGCTGGACTATACAATGAGCAGTTCTTC,CASRKAGLYNEQFF
TRBJ1-1,.,13,few,TRBV6-1,TGTGCCAGCAGTCGGGACCGGGGGACTGAAGCTTTCTTT,CASSRDRGTEAFF
TRBJ2-2,.,14,.,TRBV6-1,TGTGCCAGCAAAAGGGACCCGGGCACCGGGGAGCTGTTTTTT,CASKRDPGTGELFF
TRBJ1-6,.,14,once,TRBV27,TGTGCCAGCAGTTTACGAGAAAGAAATTTACCCCTCCACTTT,CASSLRERNLPLHF
TRBJ2-2,.,17,.,TRBV27,TGTGCCAGCAGTGAGCCCTTGACTGGCTTCCCACCAGGGGAGCTGTTTTTT,CASSEPLTGFPPGELFF
TRBJ2-1,.,17,.,TRBV6-1,TGTGCCAGCAGTGAAGCGGGCTATAATCCTTCCTACAATGAGCAGTTCTTC,CASSEAGYNPSYNEQFF
TRBJ2-1,.,13,few,TRBV15,TGTGCCACCAGCAGAGAAGGTTCCCTTGAGCAGTTCTTC,CATSREGSLEQFF
TRBJ1-4,TRBD1,15,.,TRBV5-1,TGCGCCAGCAGCCCAGGGGACAGGCAAAATGAAAAACTGTTTTTT,CASSPGDRQNEKLFF
TRBJ2-5,TRBD2,15,few,TRBV6-6,TGTGCCAGCAGTTACCTCGCGGGGGGCAAAGAGACCCAGTACTTC,CASSYLAGGKETQYF
TRBJ2-7,.,15,.,TRBV5-6,TGTGCCAGCAGCTTGACCCCGACAGGAGTCGTGGAGCAGTACTTC,CASSLTPTGVVEQYF
TRBJ2-3,TRBD2,15,medium-sized,TRBV5-1,TGCGCCAGCAGCTTGGGCGGGAGTGGCACAGACACGCAGTATTTT,CASSLGGSGTDTQYF
TRBJ2-1,.,12,many,TRBV19,TGTGCCAGTAGTGTAGGTATCAATGAGCAGTTCTTC,CASSVGINEQFF
TRBJ2-7,.,13,medium-sized,TRBV11-2,TGTGCCAGCAGCTTAGCAGGGACCAACGAGCAGTACTTC,CASSLAGTNEQYF
TRBJ2-7,TRBD1,15,.,TRBV6-1,TGTGCCAGCAGTGAAGCGGGGACAGGGGGAGTCGAGCAGTACTTC,CASSEAGTGGVEQYF
TRBJ2-7,.,17,.,TRBV4-1,TGCGCCAGCAGCGCTCGAATGACGGCGGGGAGCTCCTACGAGCAGTACTTC,CASSARMTAGSSYEQYF
TRBJ2-5,.,16,many,TRBV7-2,TGTGCCAGCGGACCCCTTGGACTTAGAGGGACGGAGACCCAGTACTTC,CASGPLGLRGTETQYF
TRBJ2-7,.,13,few,TRBV6-4,TGTGCCAGCAGTCCCGAAGCAGCCTACGAGCAGTACTTC,CASSPEAAYEQYF
TRBJ1-1,TRBD1,13,many,TRBV30,TGTGCCTGGAGTGGGGACAGTGGTCCTGAAGCTTTCTTT,CAWSGDSGPEAFF
TRBJ1-2,.,15,many,TRBV7-9,TGTGCCAGCAGCGCGGTGGCAGGGGATCACTATGGCTACACCTTC,CASSAVAGDHYGYTF
TRBJ2-2,TRBD2,15,many,TRBV6-1,TGTGCCAGCAGCGATAGCGGGAGAGGCACCGGGGAGCTGTTTTTT,CASSDSGRGTGELFF
TRBJ1-1,.,13,.,TRBV5-1,TGCGCCAGCCGTCCTGACCCGGAGACTGAAGCTTTCTTT,CASRPDPETEAFF
TRBJ1-5,.,19,many,TRBV19,TGTGCCAGTAGTCCGAAGCGGGGAGGGGGGGGCCTCGGCAATCAGCCCCAGCATTTT,CASSPKRGGGGLGNQPQHF
TRBJ1-1,.,14,few,TRBV6-5,TGTGCCAGCAGTTACCGACGTCTGAACACTGAAGCTTTCTTT,CASSYRRLNTEAFF
TRBJ1-1,.,13,many,TRBV28,TGTGCCAGCATGGGCACACTGAACACTGAAGCTTTCTTT,CASMGTLNTEAFF
TRBJ2-2,TRBD2,16,few,TRBV11-2,TGTGCCAGCAGCCCGATGACTAGCGGAAACACCGGGGAGCTGTTTTTT,CASSPMTSGNTGELFF
TRBJ2-3,.,14,.,TRBV5-1,TGCGCCAGCAGGGCCCCTATGAACCCAGATACGCAGTATTTT,CASRAPMNPDTQYF
TRBJ1-2,.,14,many,TRBV19,TGTGTCAGTTCCTGGGAGATCCGAAAAAATGGCTACACCTTC,CVSSWEIRKNGYTF
TRBJ1-1,TRBD1,15,few,TRBV28,TGTGCCAGCAGCTTGACAGGGGGTCTGAACACTGAAGCTTTCTTT,CASSLTGGLNTEAFF
TRBJ2-5,.,14,many,TRBV12-5,TGTGCTAGTGACACCGGATCAGGCTTAGAGACCCAGTACTTC,CASDTGSGLETQYF
TRBJ1-5,.,13,.,TRBV12-3/TRBV12-4,TGTGCCAGCAGTTTATATCCCGTCCAGCCCCTGCATTTT,CASSLYPVQPLHF
TRBJ2-1,.,16,.,TRBV5-1,TGCGCCAGCAGCCCAGACCCGAGCGTCTCCTACAATGAGCAGTTCTTC,CASSPDPSVSYNEQFF
TRBJ2-7,TRBD1,13,few,TRBV25-1,TGTGCCACCGAAGGACAGGGATTATACGAGCAGTACTTC,CATEGQGLYEQYF
TRBJ2-3,TRBD1,13,many,TRBV2,TGTGCCAGCACCGACAGGGGAGGTGATACGCAGTATTTT,CASTDRGGDTQYF
TRBJ1-3,.,14,once,TRBV2,TGTGCCAGAAATACAGGGCAATCTGGCAACACCATATATTTT,CARNTGQSGNTIYF
TRBJ2-6,.,15,medium-sized,TRBV27,TGTGCCAGCAGTAACACAGACTCTGGGGCCAACGTCCTGACTTTC,CASSNTDSGANVLTF
TRBJ2-7,.,13,few,TRBV28,TGTGCCAGCAGTTTAGAGACTACCTACGAGCAGTACTTC,CASSLETTYEQYF
TRBJ2-5,.,13,many,TRBV5-6,TGTGCCAGCAGCTTGGTGGCAGGGGAATATCTGTACTTC,CASSLVAGEYLYF
TRBJ2-4,TRBD2,20,.,TRBV20-1,TGCAGTGCTCAAGGACTAGCGGGGATAATCGACCCTCGGGCCAAAAACATTCAGTACTTC,CSAQGLAGIIDPRAKNIQYF
TRBJ1-6,.,14,.,TRBV30,TGTTCCTGGTGCGGTCTCTCCAGGGATTCACCCCTCCACTTT,CSWCGLSRDSPLHF
TRBJ2-7,.,14,few,TRBV6-2/TRBV6-3,TGTGCCAGCAGTTACTGGGCGGATAGCTACGAGCAGTACTTC,CASSYWADSYEQYF
TRBJ1-2,.,13,large,TRBV27,TGTGCCAGCAGCCTCGGGCAGGGGAATGGCTACACCTTC,CASSLGQGNGYTF